This T cell receptor beta chain was sequenced during a study of blood T cell repertoires in COVID-19. About the research overall: PBMCs, B-cell-depleted T cells, or T cells were the source of the cDNA or gDNA that made up the material.

Clones were sequenced by immunoSEQ multiplex PCR, and TCRdb holds only the in-frame ones, with some missing. Here the sample spans 35,000 to 50,000 clones, roughly 88% being singletons. Germline V gene data show CDR1 as SGDLS and CDR2 as YYNGEE. V lost 4 bases, J lost 3 bases, and 10 bases lay in between. The CDR3 totals 14 residues. The J gene is TRBJ2-2, the V gene TRBV9; unclear D gene. The sequence came from a man aged 60 to 69 with active COVID-19. Input material: peripheral blood. The CDR3, as DNA: TGTGCCAGCAGCCCAGATCCCCACACCGGGGAGCTGTTTTTT. Amino acids: CASSPDPHTGELFF.